These T cell receptor beta chains were read from a single sample in a study of T cells in Graves' hyperthyroidism and ophthalmopathy. TCRdb re-called the multiplex PCR reads through MiXCR, storing one row per CDR3 protein. The data contain about 410,000 distinct CDR3 sequences, about 14% of them singletons. Sequencing was performed on blood. These receptors all stem from a young woman with Graves' ophthalmopathy. The CDR3 runs from the conserved cysteine through the conserved F or W. Each record gives: J gene, clone size, CDR3 length, D gene, V gene, CDR3 DNA, CDR3 protein. A D gene is named only where the DNA matches it firmly. Size is stated for part of the rows, as once, few or many counts, or as a class when the clone is expanded.

>TRBJ1-1|NA|14|TRBD1|TRBV12-3/TRBV12-4
TGTGCCAGCAGCTGGACAGGGGGGTTCACTGAAGCTTTCTTT
CASSWTGGFTEAFF
>TRBJ2-2|many|13|NA|TRBV30
TGTGCCTGGACCACGATTAGTCCCGGGGAGCTGTTTTTT
CAWTTISPGELFF
>TRBJ2-3|many|13|NA|TRBV11-3
TGTGCCAGCAGCTTAAGTACTGCGCGACGGCAGTATTTT
CASSLSTARRQYF
>TRBJ2-2|many|16|NA|TRBV13
TGTGCCAGCAGCTTAGGTCGACAGCTCAACACCGGGGAGCTGTTTTTT
CASSLGRQLNTGELFF
>TRBJ1-1|many|16|NA|TRBV7-9
TGTGCCAGCAGCTTAGGTAGAATGGCCACGAACACTGAAGCTTTCTTT
CASSLGRMATNTEAFF
>TRBJ2-2|many|19|NA|TRBV5-5
TGTGCCAGCAGCTTGTATGGTTCATTCACACCGGCGAACACCGGGGAGCTGTTTTTT
CASSLYGSFTPANTGELFF
>TRBJ2-2|many|14|NA|TRBV18
TGTGCCAGCTCACCAGCGGCGAACACCGGGGAGCTGTTTTTT
CASSPAANTGELFF
>TRBJ2-1|NA|14|TRBD2|TRBV7-8
TGTGCCAGCAGCCTCCGTGGGACTAGAAATGAGCAGTTCTTC
CASSLRGTRNEQFF
>TRBJ2-7|NA|16|NA|TRBV27
TGTGCCAGCAGTTTGAGTCAGGGCGATGCCCCGAGCGAGCAGTACTTC
CASSLSQGDAPSEQYF
>TRBJ1-5|many|14|NA|TRBV28
TGTGCCAGCAGTCCCACGACAGTCCCTCAGTCCCAGCATTTT
CASSPTTVPQSQHF
>TRBJ1-2|few|14|TRBD1|TRBV2
TGTGCCACCAAAGGGGGACAGGGGGCCGGGGGCTACACCTTC
CATKGGQGAGGYTF
>TRBJ2-1|once|16|TRBD2|TRBV11-2
TGTGCCAGCAGCTTGGGACTAGCGGGGGGGCCAGATGAGCAGTTCTTC
CASSLGLAGGPDEQFF
>TRBJ1-2|few|14|NA|TRBV19
TGTGCCACCGCGACCCGACAGGTAGCCAATGGCTACACCTTC
CATATRQVANGYTF
>TRBJ2-3|many|14|NA|TRBV28
TGTGCCAGCAGAGCGATGGGGGGCACAGATACGCAGTATTTT
CASRAMGGTDTQYF
>TRBJ2-1|few|19|NA|TRBV18
TGTGCCAGCTCACCACGGTTCCTTGGGGCGCTTGGTCGTTACAATGAGCAGTTCTTC
CASSPRFLGALGRYNEQFF
>TRBJ2-7|many|13|NA|TRBV20-1
TGCAGTGCGCGGACAGGGAGGGGGGGGGAGCAGTACTTC
CSARTGRGGEQYF
>TRBJ1-2|NA|14|TRBD1|TRBV14
TGTGCCAGCAGCCCCGGGACAGGGTTCTTTGGCTACACCTTC
CASSPGTGFFGYTF
>TRBJ1-2|many|15|NA|TRBV5-1
TGCGCCAGCAGCCCGGAGGGCAGGCAAAACTATGGCTACACCTTC
CASSPEGRQNYGYTF
>TRBJ1-3|few|14|TRBD1|TRBV7-2
TGTGCCAGCAGCTCGTGGACAGGGGGAAACACCATATATTTT
CASSSWTGGNTIYF
>TRBJ2-1|many|17|NA|TRBV7-3
TGTGCCAGCAGCTTATTGGGGAACGGGGGTATCGGCGGTGAGCAGTTCTTC
CASSLLGNGGIGGEQFF
>TRBJ2-2|many|14|NA|TRBV2
TGTGCCAGCGTAATGAACAGGGACACCGGGGAGCTGTTTTTT
CASVMNRDTGELFF
>TRBJ2-1|many|15|NA|TRBV2
TGTGCCAGCAGTGAAGCGCCGGGCTCCTACAATGAGCAGTTCTTC
CASSEAPGSYNEQFF
>TRBJ2-6|few|16|TRBD1|TRBV5-1
TGCGCCAGCAACATACAGGGGGCGCCCGGGGCCAACGTCCTGACTTTC
CASNIQGAPGANVLTF
>TRBJ2-2|many|16|TRBD2|TRBV19
TGTGCCAGTAGTCCCCGCGGGGGGGCCGGCACCGGGGAGCTGTTTTTT
CASSPRGGAGTGELFF
>TRBJ2-7|many|14|NA|TRBV15
TGTGCCACCAGCAGAGATAAGGGCTCCTACGAGCAGTACTTC
CATSRDKGSYEQYF
>TRBJ2-2|NA|15|NA|TRBV29-1
TGCAGCGTTGAAGTCCAGGGCGCGAACACCGGGGAGCTGTTTTTT
CSVEVQGANTGELFF
>TRBJ2-2|many|14|NA|TRBV28
TGTGCCAGCAGTCCCGACAGGAACACCGGGGAGCTGTTTTTT
CASSPDRNTGELFF
>TRBJ2-5|NA|16|NA|TRBV20-1
TGCAGTGCTATAGGGGTCCTACAAAGGTACCAAGAGACCCAGTACTTC
CSAIGVLQRYQETQYF
>TRBJ2-7|NA|13|TRBD2|TRBV11-2
TGTGCCAGCAGCTCTCGGGAGGGGGGGGAGCAGTACTTC
CASSSREGGEQYF
>TRBJ2-2|few|15|NA|TRBV19
TGTGCCAGTACCACGACAGGTACGAACACCGGGGAGCTGTTTTTT
CASTTTGTNTGELFF
>TRBJ2-3|many|19|NA|TRBV3-1
TGTGCCAGCAGCCAAGATAAGGCGGGGCTGAGGGGCAAAATAGATACGCAGTATTTT
CASSQDKAGLRGKIDTQYF
>TRBJ2-1|many|14|TRBD2|TRBV20-1
TGCAGTGCCGGGAGGGGGGGGGCCCACAATGAGCAGTTCTTC
CSAGRGGAHNEQFF
>TRBJ2-3|NA|17|NA|TRBV19
TGTGCCAGCCAATCAGCCCCCTCCCGGGGCACCACAGATACGCAGTATTTT
CASQSAPSRGTTDTQYF
>TRBJ2-2|many|16|TRBD2|TRBV7-2
TGTGCCAGCAGCTACCGGACTAGCGCAAACACCGGGGAGCTGTTTTTT
CASSYRTSANTGELFF
>TRBJ2-3|many|16|NA|TRBV28
TGTGCCAGCAGTTTGCGGCGGGAAGCGGGCACAGATACGCAGTATTTT
CASSLRREAGTDTQYF
>TRBJ2-1|NA|18|TRBD2|TRBV6-7
TGTGCCAGCAGTTACCCTTTTCGAGCGGGGGGGCGGGACAATGAGCAGTTCTTC
CASSYPFRAGGRDNEQFF
>TRBJ1-6|many|17|TRBD1|TRBV2
TGTGCCAGCAGTGCTTGGACAGGGAGCTCCTATAATTCACCCCTCCACTTT
CASSAWTGSSYNSPLHF